One and the same sample provided the 30 T cell receptor beta chains below, sequenced in a study of T cells in Graves' hyperthyroidism and ophthalmopathy. The investigators amplified TCR beta CDR3 regions from RNA transcripts. HTBI primers were used for first-round RT-PCR of the TCR CDR3. TCRdb called the multiplex PCR reads again in MiXCR, with one record for every CDR3 protein. The table lists roughly 740,000 distinct CDR3 sequences, around 17% of them singletons. Sequenced material: blood. Every receptor here comes from a young man with Graves' hyperthyroidism.

The chain is built from TRBV29-1 and TRBJ2-1; TRBD1 matches at 7 bases. V was pared by 6 bases and J by 9 bases, with 11 bases of the junction left unmatched. Germline V gene sequence: CDR1 SQVTM, CDR2 ANQGSEA. The CDR3 sequence is 13 residues long. CDR3 residues: CSVSPQGTGEQFF. CDR3 bases: TGCAGCGTGTCTCCACAGGGGACCGGTGAGCAGTTCTTC.

As for this clonotype: An end of the junction differs from the germline gene, which may be a read error. The chain uses TRBV6-1 and TRBJ1-2; a weak D match, TRBD1 (6 bases). In germline, CDR1 is MNHNS, CDR2 SASEGT. The CDR3 runs 15 residues. The CDR3 reads CAGSEALHRDNGYTF. The CDR3 region has the DNA TGTGCCGGCAGTGAAGCGCTTCACAGGGATAATGGCTACACCTTC.

This rearrangement joins TRBV30 to TRBJ2-7, with no clear D. The CDR3 contains 13 residues. Germline V gene sequence: CDR1 GTSNPN, CDR2 SVGIG (reference sequence). V dropped 0 bases and J dropped 3 bases, with 9 bases sitting between them. The DNA for the CDR3 is TGTGCCTGGAGTGTACGGAACCTCTACGAGCAGTACTTC. Protein sequence: CAWSVRNLYEQYF.

This clonotype was seen ten or more times. The chain carries TRBV20-1 and TRBJ2-7; 11 bases align to TRBD2. V lost 1 base to trimming and J lost 5 bases; unmatched junction nucleotides: 7. Germline V gene data show CDR1 as DFQATT and CDR2 as SNEGSKA (reference sequence). CDR3 length equals 15 residues. CDR3 DNA: TGCAGTGCTAGAGGCGGAACTAGCGGGAGCCACGAGCAGTACTTC. Protein sequence: CSARGGTSGSHEQYF.

The chain couples TRBV20-1 to TRBJ1-1, with a weak D call TRBD1 (5 bases). The CDR3 is 12 amino acids. Trimming removed 5 bases from V and 12 bases from J, with 19 bases in between. Germline lookup yields CDR1 DFQATT and CDR2 SNEGSKA (reference sequence). The CDR3 DNA reads as TGCAGTGCTTGGCTACGGGGCACTGGAACTTTCTTT. It specifies CSAWLRGTGTFF.

On this clonotype: Since a much larger clone is just one base distant, this may be a read error. The DNA of the CDR3 is TGTGCCAGCAGTCACCACAGGGGCAGCACAGATACGCAGTATTTT. Encoded protein: CASSHHRGSTDTQYF. This chain joins TRBV28 and TRBJ2-3, with 7 bases lining up with TRBD1. CDR3 length: 15 residues. The J segment lost 0 bases and the V segment lost 5 bases, leaving 5 bases of the junction unmatched. Germline CDR1 reads MDHEN; CDR2 reads SYDVKM.

This clonotype has a count of ten or more. V gene TRBV7-9 combines with J gene TRBJ2-7; 10 nucleotides agree with TRBD1. This CDR3 region has 16 residues. Germline lookup yields CDR1 SEHNR and CDR2 FQNEAQ (reference sequence). Losses at the gene ends were 5 bases for V and 6 bases for J; bases not matched to a gene: 13. CDR3 in DNA: TGTGCCAGCAGCCAAGTGGGGAGGGGACAGGGGACCGAGCAGTACTTC. Encoded protein: CASSQVGRGQGTEQYF.

The chain links TRBV5-4 to TRBJ2-1, with 9 positions matching TRBD2. CDR3 size: 14 residues. The J segment lost 5 bases and the V segment lost 4 bases, leaving 4 bases of the junction unmatched. Germline loops: CDR1 SGHNT, CDR2 YYREEE (reference sequence). The DNA of the CDR3 is TGTGCCAGCAGCCGGGCTAGCGGGAACAATGAGCAGTTCTTC. Residues: CASSRASGNNEQFF.

The V call is TRBV11-2, the J call TRBJ2-7; 10 bases are shared with TRBD2. The CDR3 runs 16 residues. Germline loops: CDR1 SGHAT, CDR2 FQNNGV. V trimming: 4 bases; J trimming: 5 bases; junction bases outside the gene matches: 11. The CDR3 DNA reads TGTGCCAGCAGCTCAACTCGACTAGCGGGCACCCACGAGCAGTACTTC. Amino acid sequence: CASSSTRLAGTHEQYF.

This clonotype was found a few times. The chain joins TRBV20-1 to TRBJ2-7; 11 nucleotides match TRBD2. Germline-derived CDR1 and CDR2 are DFQATT and SNEGSKA (reference sequence). V dropped 0 bases and J dropped 4; count of bases not matched to a gene: 2. The CDR3 is made up of 14 amino acids. The DNA of the CDR3 is TGCAGTGCTAGAGAGGGACTAGCGGAGTACGAGCAGTACTTC. Its translation: CSAREGLAEYEQYF.

This clonotype has ten or more counts. This chain uses TRBV2 with TRBJ1-5; no clear D. Between the trimmed V and J ends, which lost 3 bases and 0 bases, there was a span of 3 bases. The CDR3 runs 13 residues. Germline CDR1 is SNHLY and CDR2 is FYNNEI. CDR3 sequence reads: CASSENSNQPQHF. The CDR3 region has the DNA TGTGCCAGCAGTGAGAATAGCAATCAGCCCCAGCATTTT.

The sample holds many counts of this clonotype. The rearrangement joins TRBV30 to TRBJ2-6; 9 bases agree with TRBD2. The germline CDR1 and CDR2 sequences are GTSNPN and SVGIG (reference sequence). CDR3 length: 16 amino acids. The J segment lost 0 bases and the V segment lost 5 bases, leaving 5 bases of the junction unmatched. CDR3 loop: CAWLRLAVSGANVLTF. DNA for the CDR3: TGTGCCTGGCTTAGACTAGCGGTCTCTGGGGCCAACGTCCTGACTTTC.

At least ten counts were recorded for this clonotype. The V gene is TRBV19, the J gene TRBJ1-1; 8 bases agree with TRBD1. Unmatched junction bases numbered 7, after V lost 3 bases and J lost 4 bases. Germline V gives CDR1 LNHDA, CDR2 SQIVND (reference sequence). The CDR3 extends over 15 amino acids. CDR3 in amino acids: CASSIRTGRGTEAFF. The DNA of the CDR3 is TGTGCCAGTAGTATTCGGACAGGGAGAGGCACTGAAGCTTTCTTT.

The genes are TRBV7-6 and TRBJ2-1; TRBD2 matches at 15 bases. Trimming took 4 bases from V and 8 from J; bases not matched to a gene: 6. The CDR3 has 16 amino acids. Germline V gene data show CDR1 as SGHVS and CDR2 as FNYEAQ. CDR3 DNA sequence: TGTGCCAGCAGCTCTGGGACTAGCGGGGGGAGAGATGAGCAGTTCTTC. Translation: CASSSGTSGGRDEQFF.

This clonotype was counted between two and nine times. The chain links TRBV10-3 to TRBJ1-1; TRBD1 is a possible D gene (5 bases). The CDR3 has 16 residues. V was clipped by 3 bases and J by 0 bases, with 14 bases between them. Germline V CDR1 and CDR2: ENHRY, SYGVKD. CDR3 DNA sequence: TGTGCCATCAGTGAACGACAGCCCGCCGTGAACACTGAAGCTTTCTTT. It specifies CAISERQPAVNTEAFF.

The chain employs TRBV28 and TRBJ1-6, with D perhaps matching TRBD1 (6 bases). CDR3 length equals 15 residues. Trimming pared 5 bases from V and 15 bases from J, leaving 23 bases between. In germline, CDR1 is MDHEN, CDR2 SYDVKM. The CDR3 DNA sequence: TGTGCCAGCAGTACAGTACCGAGTGGAGAGGGGGACCTCCACTTT. It translates to CASSTVPSGEGDLHF.

V is TRBV5-1 and J is TRBJ2-6, with D maybe TRBD1 (6 bases). The V end lost 3 bases, the J end lost 0 bases, and 10 bases lay between the germline ends. Germline CDR1 SGHRS, CDR2 YFSETQ. The CDR3 spans 16 residues. CDR3 in amino acids: CASSSGQHSGANVLTF. The CDR3 bases are TGCGCCAGCAGCTCAGGACAGCACTCTGGGGCCAACGTCCTGACTTTC. Supplemented by reference TRBV5-1 and TRBJ2-6, the full variable domain reads KAGVTQTPRYLIKTRGQQVTLSCSPISGHRSVSWYQQTPGQGLQFLFEYFSETQRNKGNFPGRFSGRQFSNSRSEMNVSTLELGDSALYLCASSSGQHSGANVLTFGAGSRLTVL.

Ten or more counts support this clonotype. The CDR3 reads CSVAGSTLPRGNEQFF. The CDR3 nucleotides read TGCAGCGTAGCCGGGTCCACGCTTCCTAGGGGGAATGAGCAGTTCTTC. J is TRBJ2-1 and V is TRBV29-1, with TRBD1 as a possible D gene (6 bases). Trimming took 6 bases from V and 7 from J, leaving 25 bases between them. The CDR3 has 16 residues. Germline V gene data show CDR1 as SQVTM and CDR2 as ANQGSEA.

The chain has TRBV7-8 and TRBJ2-3; 9 nucleotides align to TRBD1. Germline values: CDR1 SGHVS, CDR2 FQNEAQ. Germline trimming cut 5 bases from V and 4 bases from J; bases unmatched to any gene: 7. This CDR3 region has 15 residues. CDR3 region: CASSHRDRESDTQYF. CDR3 DNA: TGTGCCAGCAGCCACCGGGACAGGGAGTCAGATACGCAGTATTTT.

This clonotype was recorded at least ten times. The rearrangement links TRBV28 to TRBJ2-3, with 9 bases identical to TRBD2. The trim removed 6 bases at V and 2 bases at J, leaving 12 bases unmatched. CDR3 length: 17 amino acids. Germline CDR1 reads MDHEN; CDR2 reads SYDVKM. The CDR3 here is CASSLGLAGLTTDTQYF. The DNA for the CDR3 is TGTGCCAGCAGCTTAGGGCTAGCGGGACTCACCACAGATACGCAGTATTTT.

In this sample, this clonotype turned up many times. The rearrangement links TRBV18 to TRBJ2-6, with D perhaps given as TRBD1 or TRBD2 (5 bases each). This CDR3 contains 15 residues. V lost 8 bases to trimming and J lost 4 bases, with 15 bases between them. Germline loops: CDR1 KGHSH, CDR2 LQKENI. The DNA for the CDR3 is TGTGCCAGCAGTCCTCGGGGCGCCGGGGCCAACGTCCTGACTTTC. This encodes CASSPRGAGANVLTF. Looking up the rest from reference TRBV18 and TRBJ2-6 gives the full variable domain: NAGVMQNPRHLVRRRGQEARLRCSPMKGHSHVYWYRQLPEEGLKFMVYLQKENIIDESGMPKERFSAEFPKEGPSILRIQQVVRGDSAAYFCASSPRGAGANVLTFGAGSRLTVL.

This clonotype has just a few counts. A read error may account for a junction end that differs from germline. The V call is TRBV5-6, the J call TRBJ1-1, with D perhaps matching TRBD1 (6 bases). CDR3 length equals 14 residues. Per germline, CDR1 SGHDT and CDR2 YYEEEE. The CDR3 is CAGRVAGENTEAFF. CDR3 in DNA: TGTGCCGGCAGAGTGGCAGGGGAGAACACTGAAGCTTTCTTT.

The V and J genes are TRBV5-1 and TRBJ2-7; 7 bases are a match to TRBD2. Germline V lookup: CDR1 SGHRS, CDR2 YFSETQ. The CDR3 runs 14 residues. Losses at the gene ends were 10 bases for V and 3 bases for J; bases not matched to a gene: 13. In DNA, the CDR3 is TGCGCCCCGTGGGGATACGGGAGGAACTACGAGCAGTACTTC. Encoded protein: CAPWGYGRNYEQYF.

This clonotype has a count of ten or more. This chain uses TRBV11-3 with TRBJ2-5; 10 positions agree with TRBD1. The germline gives CDR1 SGHNT, CDR2 YENEEA. V dropped 5 bases and J dropped 4; count of bases not matched to a gene: 4. The CDR3 has 14 residues. The CDR3 loop is CASSQTGGRETQYF. CDR3 nucleotides: TGTGCCAGCAGCCAGACAGGGGGCCGAGAGACCCAGTACTTC.

The sample holds many counts of this clonotype. The CDR3 sequence: CASSLMRDTQYF. The CDR3 DNA reads as TGTGCCAGCAGCTTAATGAGGGATACGCAGTATTTT. This sequence joins TRBV11-2 and TRBJ2-3; D uncertain. Germline V gives CDR1 SGHAT, CDR2 FQNNGV. The germline V and J ends were trimmed by 2 bases and 6 bases, with 6 bases remaining between them. The CDR3 sequence is 12 residues long.

The sample holds many counts of this clonotype. The chain has TRBV13 and TRBJ2-3; TRBD2 agrees at 8 bases. Germline V gives CDR1 PRHDT, CDR2 FYEKMQ (reference sequence). This CDR3 is 15 amino acids long. V dropped 3 bases and J dropped 5; count of bases not matched to a gene: 7. CDR3 protein: CASSLRLAGRDTQYF. In nucleotides, the CDR3 is TGTGCCAGCAGCTTGCGCCTAGCGGGCCGAGATACGCAGTATTTT.

This clonotype was found a few times. V is TRBV10-3 and J is TRBJ2-7, with D unclear. The CDR3 consists of 15 residues. V lost 0 bases and J lost 0, with 9 bases in between. Germline V gene lookup returns CDR1 ENHRY and CDR2 SYGVKD. CDR3 amino acids: CAISESTKFSYEQYF. In nucleotides, the CDR3 is TGTGCCATCAGTGAGTCGACCAAATTCTCCTACGAGCAGTACTTC.

This clonotype has at least ten counts. This chain connects TRBV30 to TRBJ1-1; D remains ambiguous. From germline, CDR1 is GTSNPN and CDR2 SVGIG (reference sequence). There are 13 residues in the CDR3. Trimming removed 2 bases at V and 0 bases at J, with 7 bases between. The CDR3, as DNA: TGTGCCTGGAGTCTAACATTGAACACTGAAGCTTTCTTT. The encoded protein is CAWSLTLNTEAFF.

The chain is built from TRBV6-2 or TRBV6-3 and TRBJ1-1; no clear D gene. V lost 0 bases, J lost 4 bases, and 9 bases lay in between. The CDR3 sequence is 14 residues long. Per the germline V gene, CDR1 is MNHEY and CDR2 is SVGEGT. CDR3 sequence: CASSYSGSGTEAFF. CDR3 DNA sequence: TGTGCCAGCAGTTACTCGGGATCTGGCACTGAAGCTTTCTTT.

This clonotype has a count of ten or more. V and J are TRBV12-3 or TRBV12-4 and TRBJ1-3; 7 bases map to TRBD1. The CDR3 has 14 amino acids. The V segment lost 6 bases and the J segment 7 bases; nucleotides outside the gene matches: 9. For the CDR3, the DNA is TGTGCCAGCAGCCTTGACAGGGCGGCGAACACCATATATTTT. Translated, it gives CASSLDRAANTIYF.